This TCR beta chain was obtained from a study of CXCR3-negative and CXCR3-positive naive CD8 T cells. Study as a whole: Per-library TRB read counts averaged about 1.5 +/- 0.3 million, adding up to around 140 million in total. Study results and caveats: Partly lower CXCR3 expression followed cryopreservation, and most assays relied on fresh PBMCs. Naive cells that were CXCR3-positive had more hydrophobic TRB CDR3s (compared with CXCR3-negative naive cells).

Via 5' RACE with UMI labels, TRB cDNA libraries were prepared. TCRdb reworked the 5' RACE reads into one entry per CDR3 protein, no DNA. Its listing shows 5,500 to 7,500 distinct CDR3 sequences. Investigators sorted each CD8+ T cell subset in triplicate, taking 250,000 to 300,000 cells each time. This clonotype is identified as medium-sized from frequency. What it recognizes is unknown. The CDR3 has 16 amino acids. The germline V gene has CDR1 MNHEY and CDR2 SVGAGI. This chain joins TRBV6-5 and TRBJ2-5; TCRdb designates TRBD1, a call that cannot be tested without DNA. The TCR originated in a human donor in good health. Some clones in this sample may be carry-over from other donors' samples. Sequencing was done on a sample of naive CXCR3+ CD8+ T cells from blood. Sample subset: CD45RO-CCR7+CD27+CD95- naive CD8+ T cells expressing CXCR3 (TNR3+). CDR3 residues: CASRNLSREWGGTQYF.